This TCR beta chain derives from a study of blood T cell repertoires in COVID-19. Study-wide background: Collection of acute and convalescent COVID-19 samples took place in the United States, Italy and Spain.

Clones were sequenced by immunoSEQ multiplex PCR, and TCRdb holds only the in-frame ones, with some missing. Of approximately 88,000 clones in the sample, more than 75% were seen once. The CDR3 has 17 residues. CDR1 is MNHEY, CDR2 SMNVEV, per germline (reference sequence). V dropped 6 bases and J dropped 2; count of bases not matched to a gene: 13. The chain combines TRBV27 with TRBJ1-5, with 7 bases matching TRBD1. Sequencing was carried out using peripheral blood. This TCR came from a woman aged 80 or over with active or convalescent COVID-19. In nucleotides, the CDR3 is TGTGCCAGCAGCCCTGGGGAAACAGGGGTACGCAATCAGCCCCAGCATTTT. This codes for CASSPGETGVRNQPQHF.